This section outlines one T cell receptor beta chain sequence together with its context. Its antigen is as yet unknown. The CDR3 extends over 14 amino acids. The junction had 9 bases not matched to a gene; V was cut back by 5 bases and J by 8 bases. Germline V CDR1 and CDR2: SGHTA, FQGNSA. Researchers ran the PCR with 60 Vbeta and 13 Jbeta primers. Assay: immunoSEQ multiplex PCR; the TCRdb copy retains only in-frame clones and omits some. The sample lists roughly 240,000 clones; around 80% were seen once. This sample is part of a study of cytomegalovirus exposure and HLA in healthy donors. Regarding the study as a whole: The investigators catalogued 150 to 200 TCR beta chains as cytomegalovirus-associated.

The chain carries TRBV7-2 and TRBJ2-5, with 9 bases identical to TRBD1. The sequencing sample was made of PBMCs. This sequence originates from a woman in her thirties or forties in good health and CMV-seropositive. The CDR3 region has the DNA TGTGCCAGCAGCCGCACAGGGGGCCCTAAAACCCAGTACTTC. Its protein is CASSRTGGPKTQYF.